This TCR beta chain was found in a study of blood T cell repertoires in COVID-19. In germline, CDR1 is SGHRS, CDR2 YFSETQ. The CDR3 is 16 amino acids. The ends were cut back, 6 bases at V and 7 bases at J, with 22 bases in the middle. TCRdb's copy holds only in-frame clones and misses some; the assay was immunoSEQ multiplex PCR. This sample has 200,000 to 250,000 clones, with 80% to 85% found just once. The receptor comes from a young woman with acute or convalescent COVID-19. The chain is built from TRBV5-1 and TRBJ2-2; D is undetermined. Sequencing used peripheral blood. CDR3 sequence: CASKISAAEMGGELFF. CDR3 DNA: TGCGCCAGCAAGATCTCCGCGGCTGAGATGGGCGGGGAGCTGTTTTTT.